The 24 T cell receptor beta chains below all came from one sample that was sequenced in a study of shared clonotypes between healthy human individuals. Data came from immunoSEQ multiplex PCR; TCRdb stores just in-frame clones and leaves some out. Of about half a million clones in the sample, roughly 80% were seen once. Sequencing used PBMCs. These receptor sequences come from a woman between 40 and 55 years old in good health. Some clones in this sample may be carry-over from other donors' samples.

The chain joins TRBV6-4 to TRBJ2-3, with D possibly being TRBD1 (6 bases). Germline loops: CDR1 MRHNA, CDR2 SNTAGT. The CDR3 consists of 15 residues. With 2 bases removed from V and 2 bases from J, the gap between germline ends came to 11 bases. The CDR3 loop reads CASSDRGHHTDTQYF. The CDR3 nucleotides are TGTGCCAGCAGTGACAGGGGACACCACACAGATACGCAGTATTTT.

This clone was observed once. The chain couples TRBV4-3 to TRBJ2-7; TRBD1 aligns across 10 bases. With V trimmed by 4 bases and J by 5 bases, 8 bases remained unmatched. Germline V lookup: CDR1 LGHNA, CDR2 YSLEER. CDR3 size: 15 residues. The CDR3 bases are TGCGCCAGCAGCCCCTGGGGACAGGGGCTGAACGAGCAGTACTTC. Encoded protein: CASSPWGQGLNEQYF.

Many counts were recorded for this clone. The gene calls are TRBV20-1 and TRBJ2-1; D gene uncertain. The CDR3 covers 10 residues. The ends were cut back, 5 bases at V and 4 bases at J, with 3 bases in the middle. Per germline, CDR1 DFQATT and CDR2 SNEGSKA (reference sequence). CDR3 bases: TGCAGTGCTCTTTACAATGAGCAGTTCTTC. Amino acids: CSALYNEQFF.

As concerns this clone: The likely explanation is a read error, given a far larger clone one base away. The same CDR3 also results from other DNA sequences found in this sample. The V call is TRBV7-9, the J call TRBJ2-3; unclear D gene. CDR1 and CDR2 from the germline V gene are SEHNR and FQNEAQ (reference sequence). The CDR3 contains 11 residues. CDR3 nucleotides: TGCGCCAGCAGCGTCACAGATACGCAGTATTTT. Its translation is CASSVTDTQYF.

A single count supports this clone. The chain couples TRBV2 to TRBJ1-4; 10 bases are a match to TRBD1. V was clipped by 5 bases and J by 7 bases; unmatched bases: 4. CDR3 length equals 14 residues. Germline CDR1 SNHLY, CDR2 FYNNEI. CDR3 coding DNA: TGTGCCAGCAGTCCGGGACAGGGGAGTGAAAAACTGTTTTTT. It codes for CASSPGQGSEKLFF.

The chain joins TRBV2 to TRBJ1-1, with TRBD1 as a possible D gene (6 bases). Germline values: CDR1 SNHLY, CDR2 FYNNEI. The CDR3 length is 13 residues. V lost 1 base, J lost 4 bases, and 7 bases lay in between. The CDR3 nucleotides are TGTGCCAGCAGTGAAGAGGGGGGCACTGAAGCTTTCTTT. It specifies CASSEEGGTEAFF. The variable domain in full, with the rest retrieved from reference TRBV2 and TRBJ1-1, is EPEVTQTPSHQVTQMGQEVILRCVPISNHLYFYWYRQILGQKVEFLVSFYNNEISEKSEIFDDQFSVERPDGSNFTLKIRSTKLEDSAMYFCASSEEGGTEAFFGQGTRLTVV.

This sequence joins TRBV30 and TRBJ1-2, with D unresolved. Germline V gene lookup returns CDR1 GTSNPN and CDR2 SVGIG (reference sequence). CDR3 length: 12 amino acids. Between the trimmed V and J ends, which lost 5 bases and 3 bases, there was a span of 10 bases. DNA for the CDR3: TGTGCCTGGGCACCGGGCTACTATGGCTACACCTTC. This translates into CAWAPGYYGYTF.

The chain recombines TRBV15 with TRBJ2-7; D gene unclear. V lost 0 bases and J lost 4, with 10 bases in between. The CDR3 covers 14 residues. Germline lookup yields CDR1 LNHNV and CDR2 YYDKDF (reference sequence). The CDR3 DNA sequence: TGTGCCACCAGCAGAGATTCCTCCCATTACGAGCAGTACTTC. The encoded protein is CATSRDSSHYEQYF.

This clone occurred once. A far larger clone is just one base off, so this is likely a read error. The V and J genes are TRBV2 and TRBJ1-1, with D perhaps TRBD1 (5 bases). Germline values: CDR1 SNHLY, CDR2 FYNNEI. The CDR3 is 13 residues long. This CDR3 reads CAGSGGDSTEAFF. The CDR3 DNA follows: TGTGCCGGCAGTGGGGGTGACTCCACTGAAGCTTTCTTT.

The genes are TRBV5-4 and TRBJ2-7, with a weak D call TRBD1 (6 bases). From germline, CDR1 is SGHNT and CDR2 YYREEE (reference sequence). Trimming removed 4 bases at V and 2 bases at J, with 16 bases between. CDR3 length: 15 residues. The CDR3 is CASSAAQGWAYEQYF. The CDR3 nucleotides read TGTGCCAGCAGCGCCGCACAGGGTTGGGCCTACGAGCAGTACTTC.

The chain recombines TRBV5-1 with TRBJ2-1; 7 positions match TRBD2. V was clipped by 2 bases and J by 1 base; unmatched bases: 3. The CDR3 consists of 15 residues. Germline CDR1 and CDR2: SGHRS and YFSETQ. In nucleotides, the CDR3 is TGCGCCAGCAGCTTCCTAGCGGATTCCTACAATGAGCAGTTCTTC. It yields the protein CASSFLADSYNEQFF.

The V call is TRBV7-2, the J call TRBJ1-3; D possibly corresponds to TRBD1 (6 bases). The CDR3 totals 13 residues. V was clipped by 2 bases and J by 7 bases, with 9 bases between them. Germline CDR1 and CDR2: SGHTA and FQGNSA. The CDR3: CASSLTQGNTIYF. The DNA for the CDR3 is TGTGCCAGCAGCTTAACTCAGGGGAACACCATATATTTT.

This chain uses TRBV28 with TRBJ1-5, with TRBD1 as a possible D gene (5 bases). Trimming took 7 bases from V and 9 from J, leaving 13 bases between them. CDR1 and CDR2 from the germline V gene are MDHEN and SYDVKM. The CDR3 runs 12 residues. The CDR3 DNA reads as TGTGCCAGCAATATCCAGGGTACGCCCCAGCATTTT. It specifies CASNIQGTPQHF.

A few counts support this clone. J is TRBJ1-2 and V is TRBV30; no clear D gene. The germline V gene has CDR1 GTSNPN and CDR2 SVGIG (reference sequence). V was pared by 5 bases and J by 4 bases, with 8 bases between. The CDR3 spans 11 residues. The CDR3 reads CAWWQFYGYTF. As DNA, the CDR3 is TGTGCCTGGTGGCAGTTCTATGGCTACACCTTC.

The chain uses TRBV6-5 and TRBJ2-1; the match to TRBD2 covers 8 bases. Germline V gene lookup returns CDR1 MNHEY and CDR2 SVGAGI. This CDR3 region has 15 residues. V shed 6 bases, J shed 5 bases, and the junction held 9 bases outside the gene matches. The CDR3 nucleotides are TGTGCCAGCAGCGAGGGACTAGGTAGTAACAATGAGCAGTTCTTC. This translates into CASSEGLGSNNEQFF.

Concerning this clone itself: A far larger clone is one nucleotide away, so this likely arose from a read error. This CDR3 is CASSLRGGAGEKLFF. CDR3 sequence (DNA): TGCGCCAGCAGCTTGAGAGGGGGCGCGGGGGAAAAACTGTTTTTT. The chain couples TRBV5-1 to TRBJ1-4; 7 nucleotides align to TRBD1. The J segment lost 8 bases and the V segment lost 1 base, leaving 8 bases of the junction unmatched. Germline-derived CDR1 and CDR2 are SGHRS and YFSETQ. The CDR3 has 15 residues. Full variable domain (missing parts from reference TRBV5-1 and TRBJ1-4): KAGVTQTPRYLIKTRGQQVTLSCSPISGHRSVSWYQQTPGQGLQFLFEYFSETQRNKGNFPGRFSGRQFSNSRSEMNVSTLELGDSALYLCASSLRGGAGEKLFFGSGTQLSVL.

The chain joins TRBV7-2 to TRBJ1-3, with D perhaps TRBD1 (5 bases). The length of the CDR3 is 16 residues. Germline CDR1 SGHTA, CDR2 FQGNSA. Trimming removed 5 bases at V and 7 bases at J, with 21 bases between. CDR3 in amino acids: CASSQPGRREANTIYF. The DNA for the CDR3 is TGTGCCAGCAGCCAACCCGGACGCAGGGAAGCGAACACCATATATTTT.

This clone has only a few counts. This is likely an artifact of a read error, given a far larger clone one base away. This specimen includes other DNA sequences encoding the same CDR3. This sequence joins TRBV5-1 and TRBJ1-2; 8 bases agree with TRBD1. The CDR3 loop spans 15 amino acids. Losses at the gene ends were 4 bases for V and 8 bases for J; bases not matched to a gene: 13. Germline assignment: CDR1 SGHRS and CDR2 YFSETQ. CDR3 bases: TGCGCCAGCAGCCCGAGACCAGGGGGCAGAGACGGCTACACCTTC. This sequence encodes CASSPRPGGRDGYTF.

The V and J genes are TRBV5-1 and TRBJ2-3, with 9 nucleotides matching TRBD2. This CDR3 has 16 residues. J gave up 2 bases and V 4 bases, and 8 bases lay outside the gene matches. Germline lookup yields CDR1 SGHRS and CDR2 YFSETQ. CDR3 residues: CASSQDGTSITDTQYF. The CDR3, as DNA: TGCGCCAGCAGCCAAGACGGGACTAGCATCACAGATACGCAGTATTTT.

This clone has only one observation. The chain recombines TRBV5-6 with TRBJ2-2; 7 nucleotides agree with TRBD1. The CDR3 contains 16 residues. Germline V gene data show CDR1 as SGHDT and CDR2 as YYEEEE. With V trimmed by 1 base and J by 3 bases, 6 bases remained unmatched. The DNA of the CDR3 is TGTGCCAGCAGCTTGCCTACAGGGGACGACACCGGGGAGCTGTTTTTT. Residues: CASSLPTGDDTGELFF.

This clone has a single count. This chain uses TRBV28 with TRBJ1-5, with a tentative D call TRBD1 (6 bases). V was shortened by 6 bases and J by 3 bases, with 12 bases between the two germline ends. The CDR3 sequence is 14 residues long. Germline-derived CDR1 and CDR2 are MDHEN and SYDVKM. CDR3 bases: TGTGCCAGCAGCCGAGGGGACAACAATCAGCCCCAGCATTTT. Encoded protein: CASSRGDNNQPQHF.

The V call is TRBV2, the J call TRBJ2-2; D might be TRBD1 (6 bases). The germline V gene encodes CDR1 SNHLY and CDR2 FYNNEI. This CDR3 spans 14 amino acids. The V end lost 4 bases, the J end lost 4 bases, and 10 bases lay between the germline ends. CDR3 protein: CASSARGSTGELFF. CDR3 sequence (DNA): TGTGCCAGCAGTGCCAGGGGATCCACCGGGGAGCTGTTTTTT.

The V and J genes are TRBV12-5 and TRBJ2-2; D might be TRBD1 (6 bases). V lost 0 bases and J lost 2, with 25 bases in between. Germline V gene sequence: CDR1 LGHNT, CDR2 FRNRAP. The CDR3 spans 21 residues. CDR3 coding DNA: TGTGCTAGTGGTTTGGTAAGGTACCGAACTGCGACAGGAGAAAACACCGGGGAGCTGTTTTTT. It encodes CASGLVRYRTATGENTGELFF.

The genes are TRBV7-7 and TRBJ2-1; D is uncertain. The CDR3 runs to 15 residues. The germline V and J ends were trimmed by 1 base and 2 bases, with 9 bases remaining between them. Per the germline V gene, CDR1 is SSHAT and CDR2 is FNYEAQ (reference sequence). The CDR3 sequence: CASSLGIGTYNEQFF. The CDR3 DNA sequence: TGTGCCAGCAGCTTAGGGATAGGAACCTACAATGAGCAGTTCTTC. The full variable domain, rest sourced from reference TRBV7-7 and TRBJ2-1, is GAGVSQSPRYKVTKRGQDVTLRCDPISSHATLYWYQQALGQGPEFLTYFNYEAQPDKSGLPSDRFSAERPEGSISTLTIQRTEQRDSAMYRCASSLGIGTYNEQFFGPGTRLTVL.